The next 13 T cell receptor beta chains were all read from a single sample in a study of CD8 T cells in Susac syndrome. Reverse transcription used about 0.45 to 1 ug RNA and random hexamers. TCRdb analysed the immunoSEQ multiplex PCR reads with MiXCR anew, one entry per CDR3 protein. There are roughly 75,000 distinct CDR3 sequences in the sample; about 92% occur only once, and around 0.15% lies in the top ten. The sequenced material came from CD4+ T cells from PBMCs. The origin of the receptors is a human donor with Susac syndrome.

The chain links TRBV6-2 or TRBV6-3 to TRBJ2-1; 10 bases match TRBD1. Germline CDR1 is MNHEY and CDR2 is SVGEGT. This CDR3 spans 15 amino acids. Trimming at V came to 5 bases and at J to 7 bases, leaving 8 bases not matched to a gene. The DNA for the CDR3 is TGTGCCAGCAGTCAACGACAGGGGGCCCTGAATGAGCAGTTCTTC. Translation gives CASSQRQGALNEQFF.

Only one count was recorded for this clonotype. This rearrangement joins TRBV20-1 to TRBJ2-4; D call uncertain. This CDR3 has 13 residues. V was trimmed by 3 bases and J by 5 bases, leaving 11 bases between them. Germline V gene lookup returns CDR1 DFQATT and CDR2 SNEGSKA (reference sequence). The CDR3 DNA is TGCAGTGCTAGTTTAGGACCCGAAAACATTCAGTACTTC. Translation gives CSASLGPENIQYF.

V is TRBV29-1 and J is TRBJ2-3; 12 bases are a match to TRBD2. CDR3 size: 15 residues. CDR1 SQVTM and CDR2 ANQGSEA come from the germline V gene. With V trimmed by 1 base and J by 6 bases, 5 bases remained unmatched. CDR3 protein: CSVEGTSGVRDTQYF. CDR3 coding DNA: TGCAGCGTTGAAGGGACTAGCGGGGTACGGGATACGCAGTATTTT.

This chain links TRBV18 with TRBJ1-1, with 10 bases fitting TRBD1. The length of the CDR3 is 16 residues. V lost 4 bases and J lost 2; bases outside the gene matches: 7. CDR1 is KGHSH, CDR2 LQKENI, per germline. The CDR3 DNA reads as TGTGCCAGCTCACTAAGACAGGGGGCGGACAACACTGAAGCTTTCTTT. This gives the protein CASSLRQGADNTEAFF.

The J gene is TRBJ2-5, the V gene TRBV25-1, with D hard to call. CDR1 MGHDK and CDR2 SYGVNS come from the germline V gene. V was trimmed by 4 bases and J by 2 bases, leaving 11 bases between them. The CDR3 extends over 14 amino acids. As DNA, the CDR3 is TGTGCCAGCAGTGGGCCCACAAAGCAAGAGACCCAGTACTTC. It yields the protein CASSGPTKQETQYF.

The rearrangement links TRBV7-2 to TRBJ1-5, with D possibly being TRBD1 (5 bases). Trimming took off 5 bases at V and 9 bases at J, with 17 bases between the two ends. Germline V CDR1 and CDR2: SGHTA, FQGNSA. The CDR3 consists of 14 residues. The CDR3 is CASSVRDPDRPQHF. The DNA for the CDR3 is TGTGCCAGCAGCGTCCGGGACCCCGATCGGCCCCAGCATTTT.

The chain is built from TRBV6-1 and TRBJ1-2, with D hard to call. The CDR3 is 15 amino acids. The V gene lost 6 bases and the J gene lost 8 bases, with 22 bases spanning the gap. In germline, CDR1 is MNHNS, CDR2 SASEGT. The CDR3 here is CASSFFRGINEGYTF. For the CDR3, the DNA is TGTGCCAGCAGCTTCTTTCGCGGGATAAATGAAGGCTACACCTTC.

This sequence joins TRBV27 and TRBJ1-2, with 7 nucleotides matching TRBD1. CDR1 is MNHEY and CDR2 is SMNVEV in the germline V gene (reference sequence). The CDR3 loop spans 15 amino acids. Losses at the gene ends were 7 bases for V and 2 bases for J; bases not matched to a gene: 10. The CDR3 nucleotides read TGTGCCAGCACCCCAGGGGGGAGGACGAACTATGGCTACACCTTC. It is translated as CASTPGGRTNYGYTF.

This chain joins TRBV3-1 and TRBJ2-7; D may match TRBD1 or TRBD2 (5 bases each). Trimming took off 1 base at V and 4 bases at J, with 14 bases between the two ends. This CDR3 is 15 amino acids long. Germline-derived CDR1 and CDR2 are LGHDT and YNNKEL (reference sequence). CDR3 loop: CASSQAPGRGYEQYF. CDR3 bases: TGTGCCAGCAGCCAAGCCCCGGGACGGGGTTACGAGCAGTACTTC.

The CDR3 spells CSARPGHSSYEQYF. The CDR3 nucleotides are TGCAGTGCTAGACCGGGCCATAGCTCCTACGAGCAGTACTTC. This sequence joins TRBV20-1 and TRBJ2-7, with no clear D. The V end lost 2 bases, the J end lost 0 bases, and 11 bases lay between the germline ends. Germline V lookup: CDR1 DFQATT, CDR2 SNEGSKA (reference sequence). The CDR3 length is 14 residues.

The rearrangement links TRBV25-1 to TRBJ2-1; TRBD1 might be the D (5 bases). CDR3 length equals 12 residues. The V gene's germline CDR1 is MGHDK and CDR2 SYGVNS. The germline V and J ends were trimmed by 0 bases and 10 bases, with 7 bases remaining between them. Written as DNA, the CDR3 is TGTGCCAGCAGTGAATATTGGACAGAGCAGTTCTTC. Translating gives CASSEYWTEQFF.

The chain combines TRBV7-2 with TRBJ2-4; 7 bases align to TRBD1. Germline lookup yields CDR1 SGHTA and CDR2 FQGNSA. The V and J ends lost 5 bases and 0 bases, in that order; junction bases with no gene match: 7. The CDR3 is 16 amino acids. The CDR3 here is CASSPDRALAKNIQYF. The CDR3 DNA follows: TGTGCCAGCAGCCCAGACAGGGCTCTAGCCAAAAACATTCAGTACTTC.

The chain recombines TRBV9 with TRBJ2-2; no firm D call. Per the germline V gene, CDR1 is SGDLS and CDR2 is YYNGEE. CDR3 size: 12 residues. The germline V and J ends were trimmed by 1 base and 5 bases, with 3 bases remaining between them. The CDR3 DNA sequence: TGTGCCAGCAGCGTAAGGACCGGGGAGCTGTTTTTT. Residues: CASSVRTGELFF.